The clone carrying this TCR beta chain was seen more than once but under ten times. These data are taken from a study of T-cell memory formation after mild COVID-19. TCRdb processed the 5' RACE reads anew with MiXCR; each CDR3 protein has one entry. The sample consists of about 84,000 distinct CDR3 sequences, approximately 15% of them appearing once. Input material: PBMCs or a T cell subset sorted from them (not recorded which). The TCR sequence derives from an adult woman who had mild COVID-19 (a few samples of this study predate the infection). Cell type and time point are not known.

CDR3 sequence (DNA): TGCAGCGTCCAGGGTTACACCGGGGAGCTGTTTTTT. Its protein product is CSVQGYTGELFF. The V call is TRBV29-1, the J call TRBJ2-2, with D possibly TRBD1 on 5 matching bases. CDR1 SQVTM and CDR2 ANQGSEA come from the germline V gene. CDR3 length: 12 residues. Trimming removed 6 bases at V and 3 bases at J, with 8 bases between.